The 16 T cell receptor beta chains below come from one sample, sequenced in a study of molecular identifiers for immune sequencing clone quantification. MiXCR was run by TCRdb on the PCR reads, yielding one entry per CDR3 protein. The sample holds some 680,000 distinct CDR3 sequences, about 25% seen once. Sequenced input: naive CD8+ T cells from blood, with Jurkat cell RNA spiked in. The subset: FACS-sorted CD8+CD4-CCR7+CD45RA+ naive T cells. These receptors originate from a human donor in good health. Some libraries in this study had Jurkat cell RNA spiked in.

Many counts were recorded for this clonotype. The chain is built from TRBV29-1 and TRBJ1-1; 7 positions match TRBD1. The J segment lost 8 bases and the V segment lost 0 bases, leaving 12 bases of the junction unmatched. Per germline, CDR1 SQVTM and CDR2 ANQGSEA. The CDR3 is 15 amino acids. CDR3 in amino acids: CSVEDSSGGLTEAFF. CDR3 in DNA: TGCAGCGTTGAAGATTCATCAGGGGGGTTAACCGAAGCTTTCTTT.

V and J are TRBV5-1 and TRBJ2-4; 11 bases are shared with TRBD2. The CDR3 consists of 15 residues. Germline V gene data show CDR1 as SGHRS and CDR2 as YFSETQ. V lost 4 bases and J lost 7; bases outside the gene matches: 7. The CDR3 spells CASSEGLAVNNIQYF. CDR3 DNA sequence: TGCGCCAGCAGCGAGGGACTAGCGGTGAATAACATTCAGTACTTC.

This clonotype has just a few counts. V usage is TRBV4-1 and J usage is TRBJ2-7, with 8 nucleotides matching TRBD1. Germline trimming cut 4 bases from V and 0 bases from J; bases unmatched to any gene: 5. CDR1 MGHRA and CDR2 YSYEKL come from the germline V gene. The CDR3 runs to 15 residues. Here the CDR3 reads CASSPTDRDSYEQYF. CDR3 DNA sequence: TGCGCCAGCAGCCCCACGGACAGGGACTCCTACGAGCAGTACTTC.

The table lists this clonotype with many counts. This chain joins TRBV7-9 and TRBJ1-5; a possible D gene is TRBD1 (5 bases). The V gene's germline CDR1 is SEHNR and CDR2 FQNEAQ (reference sequence). The CDR3 runs to 15 residues. The germline V and J ends were trimmed by 5 bases and 5 bases, with 16 bases remaining between them. In nucleotides, the CDR3 is TGTGCCAGCAGCCCCCCCGGCAGGGTTGATCAGCCCCAGCATTTT. Protein: CASSPPGRVDQPQHF.

This clonotype occurred once. The chain uses TRBV27 and TRBJ1-3; D is uncertain. The CDR3 is made up of 13 amino acids. V was clipped by 7 bases and J by 9 bases, with 16 bases between them. Per germline, CDR1 MNHEY and CDR2 SMNVEV (reference sequence). Here the CDR3 DNA reads TGTGCCAGCATAGATTGGCGGGAGTCCACCATATATTTT. Protein: CASIDWRESTIYF.

The V and J genes are TRBV7-9 and TRBJ2-1, with D unresolved. The CDR3 covers 13 residues. Trimming removed 8 bases at V and 4 bases at J, with 12 bases between. CDR1 and CDR2 (germline): SEHNR, FQNEAQ (reference sequence). The CDR3 coding sequence is TGTGCCAGCTTACTACAGAATTACAATGAGCAGTTCTTC. It is translated as CASLLQNYNEQFF.

Comments on this clonotype: Since no conserved phenylalanine or tryptophan closes the CDR3, a read error is the likely cause. The DNA is left out, because the CDR3 cannot be placed on it with certainty; the CDR3 is given as TCRdb lists it. The chain combines TRBV28 with TRBJ2-1; the table's D gene call, TRBD1, was not cross checked with the DNA. The V gene's germline CDR1 is MDHEN and CDR2 SYDVKM. A total of 14 residues make up the CDR3, ends included. CDR3 sequence reads: CATKDRAKDNEQLY.

This clonotype was seen a handful of times. The V and J genes are TRBV5-6 and TRBJ2-5, with D unclear. Germline V gene sequence: CDR1 SGHDT, CDR2 YYEEEE. Between the trimmed V and J ends, which lost 0 bases and 3 bases, there was a span of 15 bases. There are 16 residues in the CDR3. This CDR3 reads CASSLVTVVRKETQYF. The CDR3 DNA reads as TGTGCCAGCAGCTTGGTTACGGTGGTTAGAAAAGAGACCCAGTACTTC.

The chain joins TRBV9 to TRBJ2-7, with D possibly being TRBD1 (6 bases). The V end lost 0 bases, the J end lost 3 bases, and 13 bases lay between the germline ends. The CDR3 is 15 amino acids. Germline V gives CDR1 SGDLS, CDR2 YYNGEE. In nucleotides, the CDR3 is TGTGCCAGCAGCGTAGACCCCGGGACAATCTACGAGCAGTACTTC. This gives the protein CASSVDPGTIYEQYF.

This clonotype has only a few counts. The chain uses TRBV9 and TRBJ2-1; 12 bases map to TRBD1. Germline V gene sequence: CDR1 SGDLS, CDR2 YYNGEE. V shed 2 bases and J 8 bases; nucleotides not matched to a gene: 5. CDR3 length: 15 amino acids. The CDR3 loop reads CASSVTGTGGDEQFF. CDR3 in DNA: TGTGCCAGCAGCGTCACCGGGACAGGGGGCGATGAGCAGTTCTTC.

The chain combines TRBV18 with TRBJ1-1; D is unclear. The germline V and J ends were trimmed by 4 bases and 0 bases, with 15 bases remaining between them. The CDR3 is 16 amino acids. From germline, CDR1 is KGHSH and CDR2 LQKENI. This CDR3 reads CASSHPTDYMNTEAFF. CDR3 DNA sequence: TGTGCCAGCTCACACCCGACTGATTACATGAACACTGAAGCTTTCTTT.

The table lists this clonotype with many counts. The chain employs TRBV19 and TRBJ2-5; D is possibly TRBD1 (6 bases). The germline CDR1 and CDR2 sequences are LNHDA and SQIVND (reference sequence). CDR3 size: 14 residues. Deletions cut 10 bases from V and 2 bases from J, with 17 bases between. CDR3 amino acids: CATKKPGQQETQYF. In nucleotides, the CDR3 is TGTGCCACAAAAAAACCGGGACAACAAGAGACCCAGTACTTC.

This clonotype was observed many times. The chain links TRBV15 to TRBJ2-1; D is perhaps TRBD2 (5 bases). The germline V and J ends were trimmed by 0 bases and 7 bases, with 13 bases remaining between them. This CDR3 is built from 15 residues. Germline assignment: CDR1 LNHNV and CDR2 YYDKDF (reference sequence). CDR3 region: CATSRDRGSDNEQFF. DNA for the CDR3: TGTGCCACCAGCAGAGATCGGGGTAGCGATAATGAGCAGTTCTTC.

V gene TRBV6-6 combines with J gene TRBJ2-1; perhaps D is TRBD1 or TRBD2 (5 bases each). This CDR3 has 15 residues. Per the germline V gene, CDR1 is MNHNY and CDR2 is SVGAGI (reference sequence). Trimming pared 6 bases from V and 4 bases from J, leaving 16 bases between. The CDR3 region is CASSRDEPGYNEQFF. The CDR3 bases are TGTGCCAGCAGCCGGGACGAGCCGGGGTACAATGAGCAGTTCTTC.

This clonotype was detected a few times. This rearrangement joins TRBV4-3 to TRBJ2-5; 10 nucleotides align to TRBD1. CDR1 LGHNA and CDR2 YSLEER come from the germline V gene. Trimming cost V 0 bases and J 4 bases; bases outside gene matches: 14. The CDR3 consists of 19 residues. The CDR3 is CASSQDRGLGQGIGETQYF. CDR3 sequence (DNA): TGCGCCAGCAGCCAAGATAGGGGACTGGGACAGGGGATAGGAGAGACCCAGTACTTC.

This clonotype was found many times. This chain connects TRBV12-3 or TRBV12-4 to TRBJ1-1; D ambiguous. Between the trimmed V and J ends, which lost 5 bases and 3 bases, there was a span of 7 bases. The CDR3 totals 12 residues. For the CDR3, the DNA is TGTGCCAGCAGTCCGGGGTACACTGAAGCTTTCTTT. This encodes CASSPGYTEAFF.